The TCR beta chain described here comes from a study of control samples from healthy donors and cancer patients. V lost 11 bases to trimming and J lost 10 bases, with 18 bases between them. The germline V gene has CDR1 LNHDA and CDR2 SQIVND (reference sequence). The CDR3 loop spans 12 amino acids. This clone occurred once. Repertoires were generated with immunoSEQ multiplex PCR, while TCRdb's copy carries only in-frame clones and drops some. In the table there are around 72,000 clones, more than 80% of which are singletons. The chain uses TRBV19 and TRBJ2-1, with D perhaps TRBD1 or TRBD2 (6 bases each). The sequencing sample was made of blood. The sequence derives from a man aged 50-60 years in good health. The CDR3 DNA reads TGTGCCTCTCGGCCGGGGGCGGGAGAGCAGTTCTTC. Protein sequence: CASRPGAGEQFF.